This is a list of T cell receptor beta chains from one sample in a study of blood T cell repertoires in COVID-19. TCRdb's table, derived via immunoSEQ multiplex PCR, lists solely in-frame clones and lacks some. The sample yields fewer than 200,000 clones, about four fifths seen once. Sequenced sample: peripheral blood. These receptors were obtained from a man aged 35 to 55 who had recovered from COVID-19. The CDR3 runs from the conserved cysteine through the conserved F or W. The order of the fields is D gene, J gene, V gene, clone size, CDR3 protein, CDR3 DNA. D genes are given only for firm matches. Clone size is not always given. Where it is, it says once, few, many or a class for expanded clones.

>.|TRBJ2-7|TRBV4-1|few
CASSRGQIYEQYF
TGCGCCAGCAGCCGCGGACAGATCTACGAGCAGTACTTC
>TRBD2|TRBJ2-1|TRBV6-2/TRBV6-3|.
CASSYSPPAGIYNEQFF
TGTGCCAGCAGTTACTCTCCCCCAGCGGGGATTTACAATGAGCAGTTCTTC
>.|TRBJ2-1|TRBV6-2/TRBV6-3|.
CASSYSEYNEQFF
TGTGCCAGCAGTTACTCAGAGTACAATGAGCAGTTCTTC
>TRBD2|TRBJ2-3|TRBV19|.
CASSIDTSGSGTDTQYF
TGTGCCAGTAGTATAGACACTAGCGGGAGTGGCACAGATACGCAGTATTTT
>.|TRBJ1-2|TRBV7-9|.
CASSEGGMRGYTF
TGTGCCAGCAGCGAGGGAGGGATGCGGGGCTACACCTTC
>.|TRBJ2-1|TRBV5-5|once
CASSLLRSAGGINEQFF
TGTGCCAGCAGCTTGTTACGCAGCGCTGGGGGGATCAATGAGCAGTTCTTC
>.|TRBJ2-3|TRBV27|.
CASRGSAGGTQYF
TGTGCCAGCAGGGGATCAGCGGGCGGTACGCAGTATTTT
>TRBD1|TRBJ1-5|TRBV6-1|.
CASSEARTGYQPQHF
TGTGCCAGCAGTGAAGCGAGGACAGGGTATCAGCCCCAGCATTTT
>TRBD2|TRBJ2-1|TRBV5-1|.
CASSLANSGTYEQFF
TGCGCCAGCAGCTTGGCCAATAGCGGGACCTATGAGCAGTTCTTC
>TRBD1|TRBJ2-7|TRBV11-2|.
CASSLGQGEQYF
TGTGCCAGCAGCCTCGGACAGGGCGAGCAGTACTTC
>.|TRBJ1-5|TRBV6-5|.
CASSYGPPGADQPQHF
TGTGCCAGCAGTTACGGCCCCCCAGGGGCGGATCAGCCCCAGCATTTT
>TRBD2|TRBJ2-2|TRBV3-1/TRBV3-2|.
CASSPTSGGAGGELFF
TGTGCCAGCAGCCCAACTAGCGGGGGGGCCGGCGGGGAGCTGTTTTTT
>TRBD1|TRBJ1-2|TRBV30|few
CAWSRTGYGYTF
TGTGCCTGGAGTCGGACAGGCTATGGCTACACCTTC
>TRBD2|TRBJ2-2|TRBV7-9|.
CASSLLAGGTTGELFF
TGTGCCAGCAGCTTACTAGCGGGGGGAACCACCGGGGAGCTGTTTTTT
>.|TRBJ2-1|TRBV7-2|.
CASSLELLAYEQFF
TGTGCCAGCAGCTTAGAGCTGCTTGCCTATGAGCAGTTCTTC
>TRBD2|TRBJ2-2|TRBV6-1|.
CASSEGRVPGELFF
TGTGCCAGCAGTGAGGGGAGGGTTCCCGGGGAGCTGTTTTTT
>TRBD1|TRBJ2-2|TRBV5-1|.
CASSWRQGTGELFF
TGCGCCAGCAGCTGGCGACAGGGCACCGGGGAGCTGTTTTTT
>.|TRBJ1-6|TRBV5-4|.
CASSLDRDSPLHF
TGTGCCAGCAGCTTGGACAGGGATTCACCCCTCCACTTT
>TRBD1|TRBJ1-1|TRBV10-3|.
CAGKGGGEAFF
TGTGCCGGAAAAGGGGGCGGTGAAGCTTTCTTT
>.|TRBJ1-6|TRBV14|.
CASSQDRFSPLHF
TGTGCCAGCAGCCAAGACAGGTTTTCACCCCTCCACTTT
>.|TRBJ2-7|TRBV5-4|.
CASSLDGGGSYEQYF
TGTGCCAGCAGCTTGGACGGGGGAGGTTCCTACGAGCAGTACTTC
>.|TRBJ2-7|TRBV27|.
CASSFGGREQYF
TGTGCCAGCAGTTTCGGGGGTCGTGAGCAGTACTTC
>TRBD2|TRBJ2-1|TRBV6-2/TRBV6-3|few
CASSVAGTSVYNEQFF
TGTGCCAGCAGTGTCGCCGGGACTAGCGTCTACAATGAGCAGTTCTTC
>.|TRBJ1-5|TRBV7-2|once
CASSLATNQPQHF
TGTGCCAGCAGCTTAGCCACAAATCAGCCCCAGCATTTT
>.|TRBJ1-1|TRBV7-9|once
CASSFPGNTEAFF
TGTGCCAGCAGCTTTCCGGGGAACACTGAAGCTTTCTTT
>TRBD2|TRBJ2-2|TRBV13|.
CASTIAGGPTGELFF
TGTGCCAGCACCATAGCGGGGGGGCCCACCGGGGAGCTGTTTTTT
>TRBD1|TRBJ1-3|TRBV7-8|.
CASSLGAAGPGQESSGNTIYF
TGTGCCAGCAGCTTAGGGGCCGCGGGTCCGGGACAGGAAAGCTCTGGAAACACCATATATTTT
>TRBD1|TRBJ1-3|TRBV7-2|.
CASSPWDSSGNTIYF
TGTGCCAGCAGCCCCTGGGACAGCTCTGGAAACACCATATATTTT
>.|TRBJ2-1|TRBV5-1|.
CASRDNYNEQFF
TGCGCCAGCAGGGACAACTACAATGAGCAGTTCTTC
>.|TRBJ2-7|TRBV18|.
CASSPGTFSYEQYF
TGTGCCAGCTCACCTGGGACATTTTCCTACGAGCAGTACTTC
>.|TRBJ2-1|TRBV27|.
CASTTAAYNEQFF
TGTGCCAGCACCACGGCGGCCTACAATGAGCAGTTCTTC
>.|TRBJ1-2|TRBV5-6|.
CASSIHGPSIYGYTF
TGTGCCAGCAGCATTCATGGTCCAAGCATCTATGGCTACACCTTC
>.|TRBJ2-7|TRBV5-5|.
CASRSGLQTYEQYF
TGTGCCAGCAGGTCGGGACTCCAAACCTACGAGCAGTACTTC
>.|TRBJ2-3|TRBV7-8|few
CASRRGTDTQYF
TGTGCCAGCAGACGGGGCACAGATACGCAGTATTTT
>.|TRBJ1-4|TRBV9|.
CASSVGGTSNEKLFF
TGTGCCAGCAGCGTAGGAGGGACAAGCAATGAAAAACTGTTTTTT
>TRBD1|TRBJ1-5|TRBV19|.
CASSIGGPNRGGNQPQHF
TGTGCCAGTAGTATAGGGGGGCCGAACAGGGGGGGCAATCAGCCCCAGCATTTT
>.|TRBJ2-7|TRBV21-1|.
CASSKEGVRAPYEQYF
TGTGCCAGCAGCAAAGAGGGGGTCCGAGCCCCCTACGAGCAGTACTTC
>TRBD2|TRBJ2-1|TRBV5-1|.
CASSLVTSGSLDNEQFF
TGCGCCAGCAGCTTGGTAACTAGCGGGAGTTTGGACAATGAGCAGTTCTTC
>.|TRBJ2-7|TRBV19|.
CASSTSPGEQYF
TGTGCCAGTAGTACCTCACCGGGCGAGCAGTACTTC
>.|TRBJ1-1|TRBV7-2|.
CASSLGGKVGAFF
TGTGCCAGCAGCTTGGGGGGGAAAGTAGGAGCTTTCTTT